Described below is a single TCR beta chain sequence and its context. CDR3 length equals 14 residues. With 2 bases removed from V and 2 bases from J, the gap between germline ends came to 10 bases. Germline CDR1 ENHRY, CDR2 SYGVKD. Per the original data handling: Quantification of nucleated cells was approximated via reference gene primer amplification. TCRdb's table, derived via immunoSEQ multiplex PCR, lists solely in-frame clones and lacks some. V and J calls and clone size are as listed in that table; D and trimming were resolved from the DNA. The table lists more than 85,000 clones, less than 85% of them singletons. These data come from a study of blood T cell repertoires in COVID-19. Study background: T cells, B-cell-depleted T cells, or PBMCs provided the cDNA or gDNA that served as material.

Input material: peripheral blood. The clonotype comes from a man older than 75 with acute or convalescent COVID-19. The chain joins TRBV10-3 to TRBJ2-7; D is perhaps TRBD2 (5 bases). The CDR3 nucleotides are TGTGCCATCAGTGAGGCGGGCAGCGCCTACGAGCAGTACTTC. Translation: CAISEAGSAYEQYF.